This T cell receptor beta chain was documented in a study of shared T cell receptors in the human thymus. Clones were read by immunoSEQ multiplex PCR, and TCRdb kept only the in-frame ones, dropping some. The table records over 450,000 clones, 75% to 80% of them present only once. Looked up from germline, CDR1 is MNHNY and CDR2 is SVGAGI (reference sequence). Trimming removed 7 bases from V and 2 bases from J; junction bases left unmatched: 4. The CDR3 has 13 amino acids. Another study also made use of these data, one on human thymus T cells. That report notes: Biased V and J segment usage appeared in thymus and peripheral blood. Among unrelated individuals, related research reported thymic repertoires that overlapped highly.

The TCR sequence derives from a boy under two years old with a congenital heart defect. The source material was thymocytes. The chain joins TRBV6-6 to TRBJ2-7; 8 positions agree with TRBD1. The CDR3 protein is CASIDRGPYEQYF. DNA for the CDR3: TGTGCCAGCATAGACAGGGGCCCCTACGAGCAGTACTTC.